A selection of T cell receptor beta chains follows, all from one sample in a study of response to subunit inactivated influenza vaccine. Each CDR3 protein gets one entry after TCRdb re-called the RT-PCR reads with MiXCR. The sample includes 800,000 to 1,000,000 distinct CDR3 sequences, over 20% seen only once; the top ten take 10% to 13%. Sequencing used PBMCs from blood, obtained more than 4 days after vaccination. These receptors originate from a man in his forties or fifties who received an inactivated influenza vaccine. The CDR3 runs from the conserved cysteine through the conserved F or W. The D gene is left open where the match is weak. The size of a clone is reported for some rows only, either as once, few or many, or as a class for expanded clones.

d_call	clone_size	v_call	cdr3_length	j_call	cdr3_aa	cdr3_nt
.	.	TRBV20-1	15	TRBJ2-3	CSAKVFQYNTDTQYF	TGCAGTGCTAAGGTCTTTCAGTACAACACAGATACGCAGTATTTT
TRBD1	few	TRBV5-4	15	TRBJ2-1	CASSRGTGSYNEQFF	TGTGCCAGCAGCCGCGGGACAGGCTCCTACAATGAGCAGTTCTTC
TRBD1	few	TRBV20-1	16	TRBJ2-7	CSARDGRDRGPYEQYF	TGCAGTGCTAGAGATGGCCGGGACAGGGGACCCTACGAGCAGTACTTC
TRBD1	.	TRBV7-2	16	TRBJ1-1	CASSPGTGRMNTEAFF	TGTGCCAGCAGCCCCGGGACAGGGCGCATGAACACTGAAGCTTTCTTT
.	.	TRBV6-2/TRBV6-3	12	TRBJ2-1	CASSYPVYEQFF	TGTGCCAGCAGTTATCCCGTCTATGAGCAGTTCTTC
.	many	TRBV5-1	13	TRBJ2-5	CASSLGGQETQYF	TGTGCCAGCAGCTTAGGAGGCCAAGAGACCCAGTACTTC
TRBD1	few	TRBV6-5	15	TRBJ2-5	CASSYRDSGGETQYF	TGTGCCAGCAGTTACCGGGACAGCGGCGGGGAGACCCAGTACTTC
TRBD1	few	TRBV20-1	12	TRBJ2-7	CSAGTGGYEQYF	TGCAGTGCCGGGACAGGGGGCTACGAGCAGTACTTC
.	.	TRBV7-9	16	TRBJ1-2	CASTVVGPPEIHGYTF	TGTGCCAGCACTGTCGTTGGGCCCCCCGAAATCCATGGCTACACCTTC
.	few	TRBV6-5	12	TRBJ2-1	CASSYQGHEQFF	TGTGCCAGCAGTTACCAGGGGCATGAGCAGTTCTTC
.	.	TRBV29-1	15	TRBJ2-3	CSVDPGSGGTDTQYF	TGCAGCGTCGATCCTGGTAGCGGTGGCACAGATACGCAGTATTTT
TRBD2	.	TRBV10-3	17	TRBJ2-7	CAISDSFFAGGPIEQYF	TGTGCCATCAGTGATTCCTTTTTCGCGGGAGGGCCCATCGAGCAGTACTTC
TRBD1	.	TRBV23-1	17	TRBJ2-7	CASSQSGDSSGSYEQYF	TGCGCCAGCAGTCAATCGGGGGACAGTTCAGGCTCCTACGAGCAGTACTTC
.	few	TRBV5-1	13	TRBJ2-7	CASSLTREYEQYF	TGCGCCAGCAGCTTGACCCGGGAGTACGAGCAGTACTTC
.	few	TRBV24-1	17	TRBJ2-1	CATSDPLDPGFSDEQFF	TGTGCCACCAGTGATCCCCTTGACCCGGGATTTTCAGACGAGCAGTTCTTC
.	few	TRBV27	18	TRBJ1-5	CASSLRSPSTGPGIPQHF	TGTGCCAGCAGTTTAAGATCACCTTCGACAGGCCCGGGGATACCCCAGCATTTT
.	.	TRBV6-1	16	TRBJ2-7	CASSLGVTRGSYEQYF	TGTGCCAGCAGCCTTGGGGTCACCCGGGGCTCCTACGAGCAGTACTTC
TRBD1	few	TRBV6-2/TRBV6-3	15	TRBJ2-7	CASSLRDRYGYEQYF	TGTGCCAGCAGCCTCCGGGACAGGTATGGCTACGAGCAGTACTTC
.	.	TRBV5-6	15	TRBJ2-7	CASSLDPNKAYEQYF	TGTGCCAGCAGCTTGGACCCGAACAAAGCCTACGAGCAGTACTTC
.	few	TRBV4-3	15	TRBJ2-2	CASSQVNRNTGELFF	TGCGCCAGCAGCCAAGTTAATAGGAACACCGGGGAGCTGTTTTTT
.	many	TRBV7-2	17	TRBJ2-7	CASSPVGTGQSSYEQYF	TGTGCCAGCAGCCCCGTCGGGACGGGACAAAGCTCCTACGAGCAGTACTTC
.	.	TRBV7-8	14	TRBJ1-4	CASSEGSLNEKLFF	TGTGCCAGCAGCGAAGGTTCTCTTAATGAAAAACTGTTTTTT
TRBD2	.	TRBV5-1	20	TRBJ2-7	CASSLVGPGTSGRSSYEQYF	TGCGCCAGCAGCTTGGTGGGACCCGGGACTAGCGGGAGGAGCTCCTACGAGCAGTACTTC
.	many	TRBV5-1	14	TRBJ2-7	CASSLALGAYEQYF	TGCGCCAGCAGCTTGGCCTTGGGAGCCTACGAGCAGTACTTC
.	.	TRBV20-1	14	TRBJ1-5	CSARDGGGNQPQHF	TGCAGTGCTAGAGATGGGGGTGGCAATCAGCCCCAGCATTTT
TRBD2	.	TRBV6-2/TRBV6-3	14	TRBJ2-1	CASKVAGKDNEQFF	TGTGCCAGCAAGGTAGCGGGGAAGGACAATGAGCAGTTCTTC
.	.	TRBV7-8	16	TRBJ2-7	CASSPAGVGSSYEQYF	TGTGCCAGCAGCCCAGCTGGGGTGGGAAGCTCCTACGAGCAGTACTTC
.	.	TRBV4-3	15	TRBJ2-1	CASSQGTTTYNEQFF	TGCGCCAGCAGCCAAGGGACCACCACCTACAATGAGCAGTTCTTC
TRBD1	.	TRBV3-1	15	TRBJ1-1	CASSHPGQGFPEAFF	TGTGCCAGCAGCCACCCGGGACAGGGATTCCCTGAAGCTTTCTTT
.	.	TRBV12-3/TRBV12-4	12	TRBJ1-1	CAIRDWNTEAFF	TGTGCAATCAGAGACTGGAACACTGAAGCTTTCTTT
.	few	TRBV4-2	18	TRBJ2-5	CASSQVGVGIDLQETQYF	TGTGCCAGCAGCCAAGTCGGGGTCGGGATTGATCTCCAAGAGACCCAGTACTTC
TRBD1	.	TRBV4-3	13	TRBJ1-4	CASSQVAGTELFF	TGCGCCAGCAGCCAAGTCGCCGGGACAGAACTGTTTTTT
TRBD2	few	TRBV5-1	14	TRBJ2-3	CASTPETSGSRAYF	TGCGCCAGCACTCCCGAGACTAGCGGGAGTCGGGCGTATTTT
.	.	TRBV29-1	12	TRBJ2-7	CSVTAVSYEQYF	TGCAGCGTTACTGCGGTCTCCTACGAGCAGTACTTC
.	few	TRBV6-5	12	TRBJ2-7	CASSYSTGEQYF	TGTGCCAGCAGTTACTCTACAGGGGAGCAGTACTTC
.	.	TRBV5-1	14	TRBJ1-1	CASSLFQGTTEAFF	TGCGCCAGCAGCTTGTTTCAGGGAACAACTGAAGCTTTCTTT
.	.	TRBV20-1	15	TRBJ1-6	CSASLDSAGNSPLHF	TGCAGTGCTAGTCTCGACTCGGCAGGAAATTCACCCCTCCACTTT
TRBD1	few	TRBV20-1	14	TRBJ1-2	CSARRGDSLYGYTF	TGCAGTGCTAGGCGAGGGGACAGTCTCTATGGCTACACCTTC
.	.	TRBV9	17	TRBJ2-1	CASNSGATSLPYNEQFF	TGTGCCAGCAACTCGGGGGCAACTAGCCTGCCTTACAATGAGCAGTTCTTC
TRBD1	few	TRBV5-6	14	TRBJ1-1	CASQQGTVNTEAFF	TGTGCCAGTCAACAGGGGACGGTGAACACTGAAGCTTTCTTT
TRBD1	.	TRBV12-3/TRBV12-4	13	TRBJ2-1	CASSEGTDNEQFF	TGTGCCAGCAGTGAAGGGACAGACAATGAGCAGTTCTTC
.	few	TRBV5-1	14	TRBJ1-1	CASSPGASIPEAFF	TGCGCCAGCAGCCCTGGGGCTAGTATCCCTGAAGCTTTCTTT
TRBD2	.	TRBV4-3	16	TRBJ2-7	CASSQSGLAGAREQYF	TGCGCCAGCAGCCAAAGCGGACTAGCGGGAGCTCGGGAGCAGTACTTC
.	many	TRBV12-3/TRBV12-4	15	TRBJ1-1	CASSSSSRANTEAFF	TGTGCCAGCAGTTCCTCCTCGAGGGCGAACACTGAAGCTTTCTTT
.	.	TRBV21-1	10	TRBJ2-5	CASSPRAQYF	TGTGCCAGCAGCCCCCGGGCCCAGTACTTC
.	many	TRBV12-3/TRBV12-4	13	TRBJ2-5	CASRPSGWETQYF	TGTGCCAGCAGACCTTCAGGGTGGGAGACCCAGTACTTC
TRBD2	.	TRBV7-2	15	TRBJ2-5	CASSFRRGYQETQYF	TGTGCCAGCAGCTTTCGGCGGGGGTACCAAGAGACCCAGTACTTC
.	few	TRBV20-1	14	TRBJ2-1	CSAKGGSYYNEQFF	TGCAGTGCTAAGGGTGGGAGTTACTACAATGAGCAGTTCTTC
.	many	TRBV29-1	12	TRBJ1-1	CSVDFGRTEAFF	TGCAGCGTTGATTTCGGGAGGACTGAAGCTTTCTTT
.	few	TRBV6-5	18	TRBJ2-2	CASSYPERVTRGTGELFF	TGTGCCAGCAGTTACCCGGAACGGGTCACTCGGGGTACCGGGGAGCTGTTTTTT
TRBD2	.	TRBV29-1	14	TRBJ2-3	CSAIPGTSPNTQYF	TGCAGCGCCATCCCCGGGACTAGCCCGAATACGCAGTATTTT
.	.	TRBV20-1	14	TRBJ1-4	CSAAFPAANEKLFF	TGCAGTGCAGCGTTTCCTGCTGCTAATGAAAAACTGTTTTTT
.	.	TRBV6-1	13	TRBJ2-7	CATHGRSRAEQYF	TGTGCCACCCATGGCAGGTCCCGAGCCGAGCAGTACTTC